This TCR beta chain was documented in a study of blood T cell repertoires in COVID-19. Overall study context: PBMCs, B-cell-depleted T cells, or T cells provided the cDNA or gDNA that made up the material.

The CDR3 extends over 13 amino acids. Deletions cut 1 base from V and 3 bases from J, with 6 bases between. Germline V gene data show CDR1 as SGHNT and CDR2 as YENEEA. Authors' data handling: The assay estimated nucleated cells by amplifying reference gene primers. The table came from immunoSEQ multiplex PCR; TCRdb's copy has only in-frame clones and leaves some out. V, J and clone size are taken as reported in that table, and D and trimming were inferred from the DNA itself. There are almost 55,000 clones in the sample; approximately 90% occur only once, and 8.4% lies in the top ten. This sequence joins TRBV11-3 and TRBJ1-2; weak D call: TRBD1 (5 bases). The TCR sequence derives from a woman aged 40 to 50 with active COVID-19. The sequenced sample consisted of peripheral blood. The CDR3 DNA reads TGTGCCAGCAGCTTAGTCAGGGACTATGGCTACACCTTC. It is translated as CASSLVRDYGYTF. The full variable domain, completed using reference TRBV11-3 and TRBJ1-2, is EAGVVQSPRYKIIEKKQPVAFWCNPISGHNTLYWYLQNLGQGPELLIRYENEEAVDDSQLPKDRFSAERLKGVDSTLKIQPAELGDSAVYLCASSLVRDYGYTFGSGTRLTVV.